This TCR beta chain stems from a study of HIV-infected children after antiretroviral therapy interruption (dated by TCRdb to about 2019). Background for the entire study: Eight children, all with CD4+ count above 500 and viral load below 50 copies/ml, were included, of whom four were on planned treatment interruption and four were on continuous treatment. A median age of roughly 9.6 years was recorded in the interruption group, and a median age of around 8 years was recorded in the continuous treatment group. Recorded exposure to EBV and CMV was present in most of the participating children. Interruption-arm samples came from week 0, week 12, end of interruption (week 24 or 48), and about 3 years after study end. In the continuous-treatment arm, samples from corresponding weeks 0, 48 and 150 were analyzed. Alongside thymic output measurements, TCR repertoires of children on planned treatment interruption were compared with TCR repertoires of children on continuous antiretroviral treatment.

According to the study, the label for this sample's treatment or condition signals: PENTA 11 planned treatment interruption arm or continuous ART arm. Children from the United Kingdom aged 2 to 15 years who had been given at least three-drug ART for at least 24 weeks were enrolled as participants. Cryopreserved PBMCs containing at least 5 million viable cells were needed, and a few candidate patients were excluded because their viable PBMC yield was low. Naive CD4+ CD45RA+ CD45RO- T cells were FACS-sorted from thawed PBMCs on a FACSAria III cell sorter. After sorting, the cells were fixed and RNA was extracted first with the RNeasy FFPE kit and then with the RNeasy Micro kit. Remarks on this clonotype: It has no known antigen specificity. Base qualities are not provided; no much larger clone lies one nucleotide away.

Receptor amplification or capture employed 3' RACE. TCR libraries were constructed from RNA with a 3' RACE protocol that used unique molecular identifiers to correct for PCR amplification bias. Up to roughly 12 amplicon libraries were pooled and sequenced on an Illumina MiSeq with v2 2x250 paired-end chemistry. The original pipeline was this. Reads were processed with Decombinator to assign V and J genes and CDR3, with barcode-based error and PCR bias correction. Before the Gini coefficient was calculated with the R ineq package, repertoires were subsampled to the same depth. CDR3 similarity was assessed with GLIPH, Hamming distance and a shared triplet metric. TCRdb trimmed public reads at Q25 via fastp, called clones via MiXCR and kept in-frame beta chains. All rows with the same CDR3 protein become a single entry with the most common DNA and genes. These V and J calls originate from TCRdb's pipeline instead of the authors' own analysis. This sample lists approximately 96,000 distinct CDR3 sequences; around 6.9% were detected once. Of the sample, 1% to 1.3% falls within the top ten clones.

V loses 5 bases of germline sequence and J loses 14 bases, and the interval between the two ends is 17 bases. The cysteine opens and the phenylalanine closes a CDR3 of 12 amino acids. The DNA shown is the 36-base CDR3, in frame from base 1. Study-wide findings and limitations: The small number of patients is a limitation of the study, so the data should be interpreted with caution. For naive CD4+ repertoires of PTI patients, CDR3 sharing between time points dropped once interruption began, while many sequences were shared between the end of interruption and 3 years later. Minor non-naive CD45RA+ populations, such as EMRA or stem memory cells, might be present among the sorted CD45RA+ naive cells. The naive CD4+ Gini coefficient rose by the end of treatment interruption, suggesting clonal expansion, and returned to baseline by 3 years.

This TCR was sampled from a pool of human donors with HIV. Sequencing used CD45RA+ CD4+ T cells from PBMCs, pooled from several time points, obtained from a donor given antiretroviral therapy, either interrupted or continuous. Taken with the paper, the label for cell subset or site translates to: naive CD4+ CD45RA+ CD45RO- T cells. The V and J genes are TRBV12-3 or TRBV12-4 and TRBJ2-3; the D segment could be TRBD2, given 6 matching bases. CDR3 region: CASSTAGTARYF. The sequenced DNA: TGTGCCAGCAGTACCGCGGGGACGGCTAGGTATTTT.